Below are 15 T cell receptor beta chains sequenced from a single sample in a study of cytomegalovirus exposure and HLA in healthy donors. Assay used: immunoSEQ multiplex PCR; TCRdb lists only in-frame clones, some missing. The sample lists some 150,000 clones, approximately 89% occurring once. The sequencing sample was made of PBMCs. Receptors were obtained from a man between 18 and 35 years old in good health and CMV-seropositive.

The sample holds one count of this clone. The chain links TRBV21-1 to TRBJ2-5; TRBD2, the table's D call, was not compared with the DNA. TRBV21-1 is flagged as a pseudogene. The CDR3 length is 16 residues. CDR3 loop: CASRPRASGVQETQYF. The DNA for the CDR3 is TGTGCCAGCAGGCCGAGAGCTAGCGGGGTTCAAGAGACCCAGTACTTC.

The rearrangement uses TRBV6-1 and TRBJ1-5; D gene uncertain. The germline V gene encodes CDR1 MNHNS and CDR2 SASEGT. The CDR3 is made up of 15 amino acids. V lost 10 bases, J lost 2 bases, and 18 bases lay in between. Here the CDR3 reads CATILLPSGNQPQHF. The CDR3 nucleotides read TGTGCCACCATCCTCCTCCCCAGTGGCAATCAGCCCCAGCATTTT.

Here the CDR3 DNA reads TGCGCCAGCAGCTTTAGCGGGGCCAACAATGAGCAGTTCTTC. This encodes CASSFSGANNEQFF. The chain combines TRBV5-1 with TRBJ2-1, with 8 bases lining up with TRBD2. Germline V gives CDR1 SGHRS, CDR2 YFSETQ. Unmatched junction bases numbered 3, after V lost 2 bases and J lost 5 bases. The CDR3 has 14 amino acids.

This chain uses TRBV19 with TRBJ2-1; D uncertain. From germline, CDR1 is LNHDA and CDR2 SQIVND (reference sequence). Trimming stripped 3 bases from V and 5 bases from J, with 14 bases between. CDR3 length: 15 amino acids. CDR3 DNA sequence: TGTGCCAGTAGTATTGGTCCGGGTCTTAACAATGAGCAGTTCTTC. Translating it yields CASSIGPGLNNEQFF.

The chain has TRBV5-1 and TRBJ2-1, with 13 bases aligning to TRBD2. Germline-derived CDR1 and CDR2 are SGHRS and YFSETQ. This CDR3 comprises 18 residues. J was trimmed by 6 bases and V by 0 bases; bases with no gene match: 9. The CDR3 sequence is CASSLGGTSGKFGNEQFF. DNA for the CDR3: TGCGCCAGCAGCTTGGGGGGGACTAGCGGGAAATTCGGCAATGAGCAGTTCTTC.

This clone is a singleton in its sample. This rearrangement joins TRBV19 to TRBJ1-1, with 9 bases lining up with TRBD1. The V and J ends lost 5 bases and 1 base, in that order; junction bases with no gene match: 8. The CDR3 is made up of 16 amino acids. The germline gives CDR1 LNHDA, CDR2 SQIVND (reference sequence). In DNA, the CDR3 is TGTGCCAGTAGTCGCAAACAGGGGGCGCGGAACACTGAAGCTTTCTTT. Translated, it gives CASSRKQGARNTEAFF. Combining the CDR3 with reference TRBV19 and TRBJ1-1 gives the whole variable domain DGGITQSPKYLFRKEGQNVTLSCEQNLNHDAMYWYRQDPGQGLRLIYYSQIVNDFQKGDIAEGYSVSREKKESFPLTVTSAQKNPTAFYLCASSRKQGARNTEAFFGQGTRLTVV.

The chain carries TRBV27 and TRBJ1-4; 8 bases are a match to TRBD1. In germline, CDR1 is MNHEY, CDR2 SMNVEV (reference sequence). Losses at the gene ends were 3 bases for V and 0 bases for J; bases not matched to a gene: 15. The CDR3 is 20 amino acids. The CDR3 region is CASSLSRIGTGGSTNEKLFF. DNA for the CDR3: TGTGCCAGCAGTTTGAGCAGGATCGGAACAGGGGGGTCAACTAATGAAAAACTGTTTTTT.

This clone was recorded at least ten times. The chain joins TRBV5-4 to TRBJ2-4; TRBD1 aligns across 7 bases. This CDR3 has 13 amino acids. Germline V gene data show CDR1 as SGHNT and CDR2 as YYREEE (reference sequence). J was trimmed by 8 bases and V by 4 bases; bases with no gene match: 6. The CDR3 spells CASSETGTDIQYF. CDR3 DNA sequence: TGTGCCAGCAGCGAGACAGGGACGGACATTCAGTACTTC.

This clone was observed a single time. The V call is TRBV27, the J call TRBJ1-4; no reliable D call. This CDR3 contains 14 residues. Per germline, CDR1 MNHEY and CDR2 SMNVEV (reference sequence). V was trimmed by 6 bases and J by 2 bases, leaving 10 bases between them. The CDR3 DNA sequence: TGTGCCAGCAGCCAGGCGCTGACTAATGAAAAACTGTTTTTT. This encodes CASSQALTNEKLFF.

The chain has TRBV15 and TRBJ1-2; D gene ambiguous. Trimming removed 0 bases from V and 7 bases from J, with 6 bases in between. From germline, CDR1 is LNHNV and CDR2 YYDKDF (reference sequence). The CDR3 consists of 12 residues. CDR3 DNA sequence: TGTGCCACCAGCAGAGATCGGGGTGGCTACACCTTC. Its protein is CATSRDRGGYTF.

CDR3: CASSVDGGRTQYF. The CDR3 nucleotides are TGTGCCAGCAGCGTGGACGGGGGGAGGACCCAGTACTTC. The V and J genes are TRBV7-3 and TRBJ2-5; 7 positions agree with TRBD2. The CDR3 is 13 residues long. From germline, CDR1 is SGHTA and CDR2 FQGTGA. V dropped 5 bases and J dropped 7; count of bases not matched to a gene: 7.

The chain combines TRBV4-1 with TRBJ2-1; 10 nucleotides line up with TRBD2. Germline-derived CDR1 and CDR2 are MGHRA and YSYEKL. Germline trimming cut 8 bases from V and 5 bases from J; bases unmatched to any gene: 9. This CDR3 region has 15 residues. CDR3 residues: CASRTGLAGDNEQFF. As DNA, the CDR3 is TGCGCCAGCCGCACGGGGCTAGCGGGGGACAATGAGCAGTTCTTC.

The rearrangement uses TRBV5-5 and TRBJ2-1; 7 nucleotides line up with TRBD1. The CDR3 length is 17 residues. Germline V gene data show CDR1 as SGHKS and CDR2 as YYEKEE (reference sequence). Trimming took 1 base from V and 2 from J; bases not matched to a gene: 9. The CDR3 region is CASSLSFRTGAYNEQFF. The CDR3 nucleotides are TGTGCCAGCAGCTTGTCATTTAGAACAGGGGCCTACAATGAGCAGTTCTTC. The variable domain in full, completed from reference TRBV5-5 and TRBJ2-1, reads DAGVTQSPTHLIKTRGQQVTLRCSPISGHKSVSWYQQVLGQGPQFIFQYYEKEERGRGNFPDRFSARQFPNYSSELNVNALLLGDSALYLCASSLSFRTGAYNEQFFGPGTRLTVL.

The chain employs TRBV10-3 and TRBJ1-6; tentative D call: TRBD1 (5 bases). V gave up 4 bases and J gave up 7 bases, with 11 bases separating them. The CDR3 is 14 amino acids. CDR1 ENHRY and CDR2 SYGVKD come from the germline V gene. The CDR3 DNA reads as TGTGCCATCAGTGTGGGGGGGTCGAATTCACCCCTCCACTTT. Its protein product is CAISVGGSNSPLHF.

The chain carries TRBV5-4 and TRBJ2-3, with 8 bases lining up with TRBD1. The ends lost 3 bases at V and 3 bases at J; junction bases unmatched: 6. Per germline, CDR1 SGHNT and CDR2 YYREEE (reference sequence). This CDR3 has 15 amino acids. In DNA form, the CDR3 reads TGTGCCAGCAGCTCCCGACAGGGGCGAACAGATACGCAGTATTTT. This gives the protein CASSSRQGRTDTQYF.